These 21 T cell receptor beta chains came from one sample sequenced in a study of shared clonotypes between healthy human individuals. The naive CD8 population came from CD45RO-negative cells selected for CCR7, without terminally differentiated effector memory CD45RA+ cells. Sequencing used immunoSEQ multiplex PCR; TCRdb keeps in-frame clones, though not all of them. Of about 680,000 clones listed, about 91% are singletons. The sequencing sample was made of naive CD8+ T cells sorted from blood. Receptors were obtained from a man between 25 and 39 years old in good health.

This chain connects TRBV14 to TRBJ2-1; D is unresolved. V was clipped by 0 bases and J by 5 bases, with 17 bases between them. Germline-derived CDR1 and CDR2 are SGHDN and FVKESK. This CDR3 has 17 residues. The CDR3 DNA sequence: TGTGCCAGCAGCCAAGATCACGGTAGCCGGATAGACAATGAGCAGTTCTTC. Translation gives CASSQDHGSRIDNEQFF.

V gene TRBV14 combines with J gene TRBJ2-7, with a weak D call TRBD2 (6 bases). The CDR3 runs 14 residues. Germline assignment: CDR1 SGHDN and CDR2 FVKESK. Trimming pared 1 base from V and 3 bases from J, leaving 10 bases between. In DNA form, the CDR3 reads TGTGCCAGCAGCCAAGTCGGGCGGGGCTACGAGCAGTACTTC. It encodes CASSQVGRGYEQYF.

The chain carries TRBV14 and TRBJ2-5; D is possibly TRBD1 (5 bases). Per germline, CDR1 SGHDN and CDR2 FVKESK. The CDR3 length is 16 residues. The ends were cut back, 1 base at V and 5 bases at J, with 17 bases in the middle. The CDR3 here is CASSQVGQGAMETQYF. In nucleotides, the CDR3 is TGTGCCAGCAGCCAAGTGGGGCAGGGCGCAATGGAGACCCAGTACTTC.

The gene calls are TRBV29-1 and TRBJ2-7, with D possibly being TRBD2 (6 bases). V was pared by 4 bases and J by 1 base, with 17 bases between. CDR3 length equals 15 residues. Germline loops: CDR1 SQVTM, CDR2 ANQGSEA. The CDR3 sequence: CSVVPAGLASYEQYF. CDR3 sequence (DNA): TGCAGCGTTGTGCCGGCGGGGCTAGCTTCCTACGAGCAGTACTTC.

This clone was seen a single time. CDR3 bases: TGTGCCAGCAGCACCCTTACAGATACGCAGTATTTT. Encoded protein: CASSTLTDTQYF. This sequence joins TRBV11-2 and TRBJ2-3; D uncertain. V was shortened by 5 bases and J by 3 bases, with 6 bases between the two germline ends. This CDR3 has 12 amino acids. Germline-derived CDR1 and CDR2 are SGHAT and FQNNGV.

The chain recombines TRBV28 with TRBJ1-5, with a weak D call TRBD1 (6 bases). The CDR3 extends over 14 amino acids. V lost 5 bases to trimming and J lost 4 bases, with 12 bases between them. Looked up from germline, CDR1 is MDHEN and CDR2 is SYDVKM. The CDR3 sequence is CASSAGDSNQPQHF. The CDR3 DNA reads TGTGCCAGCAGTGCAGGGGATTCAAATCAGCCCCAGCATTTT.

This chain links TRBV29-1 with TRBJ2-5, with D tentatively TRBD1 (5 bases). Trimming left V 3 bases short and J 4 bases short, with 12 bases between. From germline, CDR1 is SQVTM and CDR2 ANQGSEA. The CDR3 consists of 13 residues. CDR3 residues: CSVDQGLRETQYF. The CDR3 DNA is TGCAGCGTTGATCAGGGATTGAGAGAGACCCAGTACTTC.

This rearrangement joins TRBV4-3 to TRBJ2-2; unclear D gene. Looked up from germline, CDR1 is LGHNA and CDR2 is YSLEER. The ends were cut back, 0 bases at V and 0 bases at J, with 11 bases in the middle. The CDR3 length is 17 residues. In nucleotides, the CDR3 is TGCGCCAGCAGCCAAGAGGACCTCTCAGCGAACACCGGGGAGCTGTTTTTT. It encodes CASSQEDLSANTGELFF.

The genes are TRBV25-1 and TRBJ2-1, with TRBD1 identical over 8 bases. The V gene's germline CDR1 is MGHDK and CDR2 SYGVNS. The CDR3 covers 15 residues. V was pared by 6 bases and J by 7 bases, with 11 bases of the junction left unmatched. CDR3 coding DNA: TGTGCCAGCAGCCGGACAGGGCGTCCTAGGAATGAGCAGTTCTTC. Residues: CASSRTGRPRNEQFF.

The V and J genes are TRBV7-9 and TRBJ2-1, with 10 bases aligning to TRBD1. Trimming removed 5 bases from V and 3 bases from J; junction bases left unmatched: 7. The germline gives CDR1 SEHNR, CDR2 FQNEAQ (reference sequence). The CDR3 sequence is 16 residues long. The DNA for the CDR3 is TGTGCCAGCAGCGAGACGGGACAGGGGAACTACAATGAGCAGTTCTTC. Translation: CASSETGQGNYNEQFF.

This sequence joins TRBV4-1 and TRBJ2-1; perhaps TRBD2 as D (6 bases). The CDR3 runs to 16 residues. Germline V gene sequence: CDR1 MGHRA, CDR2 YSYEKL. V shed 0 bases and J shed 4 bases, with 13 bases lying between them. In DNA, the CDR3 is TGCGCCAGCAGCCAAGACTGGAGGGCCACATACAATGAGCAGTTCTTC. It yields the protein CASSQDWRATYNEQFF.

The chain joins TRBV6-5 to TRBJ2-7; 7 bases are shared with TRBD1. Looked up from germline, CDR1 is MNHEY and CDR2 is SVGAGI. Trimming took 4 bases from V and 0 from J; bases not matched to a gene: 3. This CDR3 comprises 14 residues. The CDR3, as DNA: TGTGCCAGCAGTTCCGGGGACAGCTCCTACGAGCAGTACTTC. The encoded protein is CASSSGDSSYEQYF.

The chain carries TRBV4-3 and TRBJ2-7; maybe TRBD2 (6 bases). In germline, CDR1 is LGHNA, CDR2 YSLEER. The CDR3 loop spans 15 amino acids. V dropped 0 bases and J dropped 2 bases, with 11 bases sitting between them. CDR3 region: CASSQEPGLTYEQYF. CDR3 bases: TGCGCCAGCAGCCAAGAACCGGGACTTACCTACGAGCAGTACTTC.

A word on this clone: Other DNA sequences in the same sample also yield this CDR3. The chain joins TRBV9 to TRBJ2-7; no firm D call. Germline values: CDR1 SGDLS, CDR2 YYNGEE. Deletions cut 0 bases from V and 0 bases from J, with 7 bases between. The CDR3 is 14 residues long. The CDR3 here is CASSVGSDSYEQYF. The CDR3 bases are TGTGCCAGCAGCGTAGGAAGCGACTCCTACGAGCAGTACTTC.

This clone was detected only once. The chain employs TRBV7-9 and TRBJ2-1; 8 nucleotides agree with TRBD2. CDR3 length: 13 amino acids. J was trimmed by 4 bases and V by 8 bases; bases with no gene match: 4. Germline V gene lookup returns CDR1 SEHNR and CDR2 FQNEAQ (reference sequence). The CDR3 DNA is TGTGCCAGCCTGGGGACTAGATACAATGAGCAGTTCTTC. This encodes CASLGTRYNEQFF.

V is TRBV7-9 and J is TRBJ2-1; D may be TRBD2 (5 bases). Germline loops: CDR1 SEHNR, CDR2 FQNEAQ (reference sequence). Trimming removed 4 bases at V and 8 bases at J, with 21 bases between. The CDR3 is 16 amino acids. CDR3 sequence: CASSYIPTGYNYEQFF. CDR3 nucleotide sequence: TGTGCCAGCAGCTATATCCCGACGGGATATAACTATGAGCAGTTCTTC.

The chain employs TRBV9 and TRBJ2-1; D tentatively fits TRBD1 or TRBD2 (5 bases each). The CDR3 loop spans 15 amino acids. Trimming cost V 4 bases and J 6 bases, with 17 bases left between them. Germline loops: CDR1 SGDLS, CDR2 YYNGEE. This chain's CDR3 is CASSPRDASSNEQFF. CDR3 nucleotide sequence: TGTGCCAGCAGCCCCCGGGACGCCTCCAGCAATGAGCAGTTCTTC.

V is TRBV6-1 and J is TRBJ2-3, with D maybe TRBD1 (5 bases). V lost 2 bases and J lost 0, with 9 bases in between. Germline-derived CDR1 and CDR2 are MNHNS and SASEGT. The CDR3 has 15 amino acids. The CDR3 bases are TGTGCCAGCAGTGAAAGGGGTCTTAGCACAGATACGCAGTATTTT. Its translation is CASSERGLSTDTQYF.

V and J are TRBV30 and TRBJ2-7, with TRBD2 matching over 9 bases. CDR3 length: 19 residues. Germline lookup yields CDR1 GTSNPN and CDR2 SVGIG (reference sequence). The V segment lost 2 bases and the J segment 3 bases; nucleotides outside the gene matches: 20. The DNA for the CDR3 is TGTGCCTGGAGTTTAAGACTAGCGGTCGACCGGTATCTCGGCTACGAGCAGTACTTC. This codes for CAWSLRLAVDRYLGYEQYF.

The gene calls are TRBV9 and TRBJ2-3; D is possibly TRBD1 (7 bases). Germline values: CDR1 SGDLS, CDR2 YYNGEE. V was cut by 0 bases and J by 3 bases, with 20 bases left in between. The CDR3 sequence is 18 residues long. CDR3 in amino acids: CASSVGLRQGGVTDTQYF. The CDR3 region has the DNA TGTGCCAGCAGCGTAGGGCTCCGGCAGGGGGGAGTAACAGATACGCAGTATTTT.

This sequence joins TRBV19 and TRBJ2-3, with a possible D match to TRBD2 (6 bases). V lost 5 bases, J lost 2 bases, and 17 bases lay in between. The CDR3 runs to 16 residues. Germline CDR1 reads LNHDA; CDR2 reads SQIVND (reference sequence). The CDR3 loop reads CASSPLTSDHTDTQYF. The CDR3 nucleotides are TGTGCCAGTAGTCCTCTGACTAGTGATCACACAGATACGCAGTATTTT.